Following are 27 T cell receptor beta chains from one sample sequenced in a study of T cell repertoires in cytomegalovirus infection. These TCRs' antigens remain unknown. One entry per CDR3 protein results from TCRdb running MiXCR on the reads. The sample contains around 340,000 distinct CDR3 sequences, under 35% of which appear only once. Sequencing was performed on cultured PBMCs, taken from culture after CMV antigen stimulation. Every receptor here comes from a human donor in good health (CMV status not recorded). Some clones in this sample may be carry-over from other donors' samples.

This clonotype was observed at least ten times. The chain's CDR3 is CASSVVGQSTYEQYF. The DNA of the CDR3 is TGTGCCAGCAGCGTTGTGGGACAGTCGACTTACGAGCAGTACTTC. The chain links TRBV2 to TRBJ2-7; 7 bases map to TRBD1. This CDR3 has 15 residues. V was clipped by 6 bases and J by 4 bases; unmatched bases: 12. CDR1 and CDR2 (germline): SNHLY, FYNNEI.

The chain is built from TRBV6-5 and TRBJ2-1; TRBD2 is a possible D gene (6 bases). The germline CDR1 and CDR2 sequences are MNHEY and SVGAGI. The CDR3 spans 16 residues. The germline V and J ends were trimmed by 0 bases and 5 bases, with 14 bases remaining between them. CDR3 DNA sequence: TGTGCCAGCAGTTACTCCAAGGGGAGGTCCCACAATGAGCAGTTCTTC. Its translation is CASSYSKGRSHNEQFF.

This clonotype appeared a few times. V and J are TRBV5-6 and TRBJ1-1; D ambiguous. Trimming removed 0 bases at V and 4 bases at J, with 4 bases between. This CDR3 comprises 12 residues. In germline, CDR1 is SGHDT, CDR2 YYEEEE. The CDR3 reads CASSLVLTEAFF. The DNA for the CDR3 is TGTGCCAGCAGCTTGGTACTCACTGAAGCTTTCTTT.

This sequence joins TRBV7-2 and TRBJ2-3; D remains ambiguous. Germline assignment: CDR1 SGHTA and CDR2 FQGNSA. There are 16 residues in the CDR3. Trimming shortened V by 5 bases and J by 4 bases, and 19 bases separated the two germline ends. The CDR3 loop is CASSDPRSYVADTQYF. For the CDR3, the DNA is TGTGCCAGCAGCGACCCCCGGTCATATGTTGCAGATACGCAGTATTTT.

This clonotype was counted between two and nine times. The rearrangement links TRBV10-3 to TRBJ2-1; D unresolved. V lost 2 bases and J 8 bases, leaving 10 bases between the germline ends. Germline V gene lookup returns CDR1 ENHRY and CDR2 SYGVKD. There are 13 residues in the CDR3. Written as DNA, the CDR3 is TGTGCCATCAGTGAGAAGGTTACGTATGAGCAGTTCTTC. It codes for CAISEKVTYEQFF.

This clonotype showed up many times. The chain carries TRBV20-1 and TRBJ1-1, with D perhaps matching TRBD1 (6 bases). The germline CDR1 and CDR2 sequences are DFQATT and SNEGSKA (reference sequence). Trimming cost V 5 bases and J 5 bases, with 18 bases left between them. The CDR3 has 14 amino acids. CDR3 nucleotides: TGCAGTGCTCCTAAGCGCGTCAGGGGTACTGAAGCTTTCTTT. Protein product: CSAPKRVRGTEAFF.

The chain uses TRBV6-5 and TRBJ2-5; 8 nucleotides line up with TRBD1. The germline V gene encodes CDR1 MNHEY and CDR2 SVGAGI. J gave up 1 base and V 5 bases, and 3 bases lay outside the gene matches. The CDR3 is made up of 14 amino acids. Here the CDR3 DNA reads TGTGCCAGCAGTGAAGGGACAGGCCAAGAGACCCAGTACTTC. Encoded protein: CASSEGTGQETQYF.

This chain joins TRBV12-3 or TRBV12-4 and TRBJ1-5; a possible D gene is TRBD1 (6 bases). The germline V and J ends were trimmed by 5 bases and 1 base, with 21 bases remaining between them. There are 18 residues in the CDR3. The CDR3 spells CASSRDPGGGLSNQPQHF. DNA for the CDR3: TGTGCCAGCAGTCGGGACCCGGGGGGGGGCTTGAGCAATCAGCCCCAGCATTTT.

The rearrangement joins TRBV29-1 to TRBJ2-1; 16 nucleotides align to TRBD2. The germline V gene encodes CDR1 SQVTM and CDR2 ANQGSEA. The CDR3 is 17 residues long. J was trimmed by 8 bases and V by 5 bases; bases with no gene match: 12. The CDR3 DNA reads TGCAGCGTTACCGGGACTAGCGGGAGGGCCAGGCTGGATGAGCAGTTCTTC. Translating it yields CSVTGTSGRARLDEQFF.

The chain couples TRBV7-7 to TRBJ1-3; possibly TRBD1 for D (5 bases). The CDR3 is 15 residues long. The germline gives CDR1 SSHAT, CDR2 FNYEAQ (reference sequence). With 5 bases removed from V and 0 bases from J, the gap between germline ends came to 11 bases. CDR3 nucleotides: TGTGCCAGCAGCAGAGGGACCGACTCTGGAAACACCATATATTTT. It yields the protein CASSRGTDSGNTIYF.

This clonotype was detected ten times or more. The V call is TRBV7-8, the J call TRBJ1-2; possible D gene TRBD1, 5 bases. Germline CDR1 reads SGHVS; CDR2 reads FQNEAQ. Trimming took off 1 base at V and 0 bases at J, with 12 bases between the two ends. CDR3 size: 16 residues. The chain's CDR3 is CASSLGWDGTNYGYTF. CDR3 nucleotide sequence: TGTGCCAGCAGCTTAGGCTGGGACGGAACTAACTATGGCTACACCTTC. Full variable domain (missing parts from reference TRBV7-8 and TRBJ1-2): GAGVSQSPRYKVAKRGQDVALRCDPISGHVSLFWYQQALGQGPEFLTYFQNEAQLDKSGLPSDRFFAERPEGSVSTLKIQRTQQEDSAVYLCASSLGWDGTNYGYTFGSGTRLTVV.

This clonotype came up many times. V is TRBV12-5 and J is TRBJ1-5; D uncertain. V was shortened by 1 base and J by 4 bases, with 5 bases between the two germline ends. The CDR3 is 13 amino acids. Per germline, CDR1 LGHNT and CDR2 FRNRAP. CDR3 protein: CASGLGLNQPQHF. DNA for the CDR3: TGTGCTAGTGGTTTGGGACTTAATCAGCCCCAGCATTTT.

The chain links TRBV2 to TRBJ2-7, with a tentative D call TRBD2 (5 bases). This CDR3 contains 11 residues. Germline assignment: CDR1 SNHLY and CDR2 FYNNEI. Trimming shortened V by 8 bases and J by 4 bases, and 9 bases separated the two germline ends. CDR3 sequence: CASGELYEQYF. Written as DNA, the CDR3 is TGTGCCAGCGGGGAGTTATACGAGCAGTACTTC.

The gene calls are TRBV11-1 and TRBJ2-7; D is ambiguous. Germline V lookup: CDR1 SGHAT, CDR2 FQDESV (reference sequence). V lost 5 bases and J lost 2, with 13 bases in between. This CDR3 spans 14 amino acids. CDR3 loop: CASSLWTQTYEQYF. The CDR3 DNA follows: TGTGCCAGCAGCCTATGGACGCAAACCTACGAGCAGTACTTC.

The gene calls are TRBV6-2 or TRBV6-3 and TRBJ1-2, with 9 bases identical to TRBD1. Germline CDR1 and CDR2: MNHEY and SVGEGT. The CDR3 has 16 residues. J was trimmed by 2 bases and V by 6 bases; bases with no gene match: 10. CDR3 in amino acids: CASSQPGDRGNYGYTF. The CDR3 DNA reads as TGTGCCAGCAGCCAACCCGGAGACAGGGGGAACTATGGCTACACCTTC.

The chain's CDR3 is CASSHGQGWNTEAFF. The CDR3 DNA follows: TGTGCCAGCAGCCACGGGCAGGGGTGGAACACTGAAGCTTTCTTT. The chain employs TRBV7-2 and TRBJ1-1, with a weak D call TRBD1 (6 bases). Germline CDR1 SGHTA, CDR2 FQGNSA. Trimming removed 5 bases from V and 1 base from J, with 14 bases in between. This CDR3 contains 15 residues.

This clonotype was seen a few times. CDR3 residues: CASSPSRGVYNEQFF. CDR3 nucleotide sequence: TGTGCCAGCAGCCCATCCCGGGGGGTCTACAATGAGCAGTTCTTC. The V call is TRBV11-2, the J call TRBJ2-1; 7 bases map to TRBD2. The CDR3 runs to 15 residues. In germline, CDR1 is SGHAT, CDR2 FQNNGV. Losses at the gene ends were 5 bases for V and 3 bases for J; bases not matched to a gene: 7.

This clonotype was observed once. V usage is TRBV10-3 and J usage is TRBJ2-1, with TRBD2 identical over 12 bases. J was trimmed by 4 bases and V by 4 bases; bases with no gene match: 8. The CDR3 loop spans 17 amino acids. Germline V gives CDR1 ENHRY, CDR2 SYGVKD. CDR3 sequence reads: CAISVTRLAGEYNEQFF. Here the CDR3 DNA reads TGTGCCATCAGTGTGACCCGACTAGCGGGAGAGTACAATGAGCAGTTCTTC.

The CDR3 here is CASSSTSGGIYNEQFF. As DNA, the CDR3 is TGTGCCAGCAGTTCGACTAGCGGGGGGATATACAATGAGCAGTTCTTC. This rearrangement joins TRBV12-3 or TRBV12-4 to TRBJ2-1, with 13 bases identical to TRBD2. Unmatched junction bases numbered 4, after V lost 4 bases and J lost 4 bases. This CDR3 spans 16 amino acids.

This clonotype was detected only a few times. J is TRBJ1-5 and V is TRBV19; 7 bases match TRBD1. Per germline, CDR1 LNHDA and CDR2 SQIVND (reference sequence). The CDR3 totals 19 residues. With 0 bases clipped from V and 2 bases from J, the junction kept 13 bases outside the gene matches. This chain's CDR3 is CASSIDGPRQGVGNQPQHF. The CDR3 region has the DNA TGTGCCAGTAGTATAGATGGCCCTAGACAGGGTGTGGGCAATCAGCCCCAGCATTTT.

This chain links TRBV10-3 with TRBJ1-3; no firm D call. Trimming cost V 0 bases and J 4 bases, with 4 bases left between them. The CDR3 spans 13 residues. Germline CDR1 ENHRY, CDR2 SYGVKD. The CDR3 region has the DNA TGTGCCATCAGTGAGTCCGGCGGAAACACCATATATTTT. Its translation is CAISESGGNTIYF.

The CDR3: CASGAGITEAFF. CDR3 sequence (DNA): TGTGCCAGCGGCGCGGGGATCACTGAAGCTTTCTTT. This chain links TRBV19 with TRBJ1-1; D ambiguous. Germline CDR1 is LNHDA and CDR2 is SQIVND (reference sequence). The CDR3 spans 12 residues. Trimming took 9 bases from V and 4 from J, leaving 12 bases between them.

This chain joins TRBV6-1 and TRBJ2-1; TRBD2 is a possible D gene (6 bases). This CDR3 has 15 residues. Germline V gene sequence: CDR1 MNHNS, CDR2 SASEGT. V lost 2 bases to trimming and J lost 0 bases, with 8 bases between them. The CDR3 DNA reads TGTGCCAGCAGTGAACAGACTAGCTCCTACAATGAGCAGTTCTTC. Translation: CASSEQTSSYNEQFF.

The chain carries TRBV6-2 or TRBV6-3 and TRBJ1-4; D is undetermined. CDR1 is MNHEY and CDR2 is SVGEGT in the germline V gene. Trimming took 7 bases from V and 0 from J, leaving 15 bases between them. The CDR3 extends over 16 amino acids. In DNA, the CDR3 is TGTGCCAGCACCGACTCGGGCGCTGCAACTAATGAAAAACTGTTTTTT. Translating gives CASTDSGAATNEKLFF.

This chain joins TRBV5-6 and TRBJ2-7; D not resolved. CDR1 and CDR2 (germline): SGHDT, YYEEEE. This CDR3 is 16 amino acids long. V lost 4 bases and J lost 3, with 20 bases in between. The CDR3 nucleotides read TGTGCCAGCAGCGAGACCCCCGCTTACCGCGACTACGAGCAGTACTTC. It encodes CASSETPAYRDYEQYF.

This clonotype turned up a few times. This chain uses TRBV29-1 with TRBJ2-1; TRBD1 agrees at 7 bases. Germline CDR1 reads SQVTM; CDR2 reads ANQGSEA. The CDR3 runs to 13 residues. The ends lost 1 base at V and 10 bases at J; junction bases unmatched: 7. This CDR3 reads CSVEGPRGQEQFF. CDR3 nucleotide sequence: TGCAGCGTTGAAGGTCCAAGGGGGCAGGAGCAGTTCTTC.

The V and J genes are TRBV6-6 and TRBJ2-1; D is unresolved. From germline, CDR1 is MNHNY and CDR2 SVGAGI (reference sequence). The V and J ends lost 8 bases and 5 bases respectively, with 13 bases between them. CDR3 length: 13 residues. CDR3 bases: TGTGCCAGCTACCCAAACCCGAACAATGAGCAGTTCTTC. Translation: CASYPNPNNEQFF.